The 12 T cell receptor beta chains below were found in one sample sequenced in a study of cytomegalovirus exposure and HLA in healthy donors. Vbeta (60) and Jbeta (13) primers were used in the PCR. TCRdb keeps only in-frame clones here, not all; method: immunoSEQ multiplex PCR. Here the sample spans about 100,000 clones, 63% being singletons. Sequencing used PBMCs. Source of these receptors: a human donor in good health.

The rearrangement uses TRBV5-1 and TRBJ2-7; no reliable D call. The CDR3 spans 14 residues. Germline CDR1 and CDR2: SGHRS and YFSETQ. The V gene lost 1 base and the J gene lost 0 bases, with 8 bases spanning the gap. DNA of the CDR3: TGCGCCAGCAGCTTGCCGTCTAGCTCCTACGAGCAGTACTTC. Protein sequence: CASSLPSSSYEQYF.

The J gene is TRBJ2-2, the V gene TRBV5-8, with D possibly being TRBD2 (5 bases). Germline-derived CDR1 and CDR2 are SGHTS and YDEGEE. Trimming took 3 bases from V and 5 from J, leaving 14 bases between them. CDR3 size: 15 residues. The DNA of the CDR3 is TGTGCCAGCAGCTCCATGGAGGTTCCTACCGGGGAGCTGTTTTTT. This sequence encodes CASSSMEVPTGELFF.

The chain links TRBV4-1 to TRBJ1-3; no reliable D call. This CDR3 comprises 16 residues. Germline CDR1 MGHRA, CDR2 YSYEKL. V gave up 2 bases and J gave up 1 base, with 12 bases separating them. CDR3 DNA sequence: TGCGCCAGCAGCCAATCCCAAAGGAGATCTGGAAACACCATATATTTT. Its protein product is CASSQSQRRSGNTIYF.

This chain links TRBV19 with TRBJ2-3; D is possibly TRBD1 (6 bases). CDR1 LNHDA and CDR2 SQIVND come from the germline V gene (reference sequence). Trimming shortened V by 3 bases and J by 1 base, and 11 bases separated the two germline ends. This CDR3 region has 15 residues. CDR3 bases: TGTGCCAGTAGTATTCAGGGGTTGGGCACAGATACGCAGTATTTT. This gives the protein CASSIQGLGTDTQYF. Based on the CDR3 plus reference TRBV19 and TRBJ2-3, the full variable domain is DGGITQSPKYLFRKEGQNVTLSCEQNLNHDAMYWYRQDPGQGLRLIYYSQIVNDFQKGDIAEGYSVSREKKESFPLTVTSAQKNPTAFYLCASSIQGLGTDTQYFGPGTRLTVL.

V gene TRBV4-1 combines with J gene TRBJ1-2; 7 bases agree with TRBD1. The CDR3 spans 15 residues. The germline gives CDR1 MGHRA, CDR2 YSYEKL. After removal of 3 bases from V and 2 bases from J, the junction contained 6 bases not matched to a gene. CDR3: CASSHLGQPNYGYTF. Written as DNA, the CDR3 is TGCGCCAGCAGCCACCTGGGACAGCCAAACTATGGCTACACCTTC.

The V and J genes are TRBV5-6 and TRBJ2-3, with a possible D match to TRBD2 (6 bases). Trimming left V 5 bases short and J 2 bases short, with 15 bases between. CDR1 is SGHDT and CDR2 is YYEEEE in the germline V gene. The CDR3 consists of 15 residues. The CDR3 spells CASRPPGLLTDTQYF. DNA of the CDR3: TGTGCCAGCAGACCCCCGGGACTCCTCACAGATACGCAGTATTTT.

The chain is built from TRBV29-1 and TRBJ2-2, with 10 nucleotides matching TRBD2. V shed 1 base and J 5 bases; nucleotides not matched to a gene: 4. From germline, CDR1 is SQVTM and CDR2 ANQGSEA. This CDR3 has 15 amino acids. This CDR3 is CSVEVGLAETGELFF. CDR3 nucleotides: TGCAGCGTTGAAGTTGGACTAGCGGAAACCGGGGAGCTGTTTTTT.

Only a few counts were recorded for this clone. The chain links TRBV2 to TRBJ2-1; tentatively, D is TRBD1 (7 bases). V shed 6 bases and J shed 7 bases, with 16 bases lying between them. The CDR3 length is 14 residues. The germline gives CDR1 SNHLY, CDR2 FYNNEI. DNA of the CDR3: TGTGCCAGCAGGGGGGGCAGGGGGAGGAATGAGCAGTTCTTC. This translates into CASRGGRGRNEQFF.

The rearrangement joins TRBV11-2 to TRBJ2-2; a possible D gene is TRBD1 (5 bases). The CDR3 length is 15 residues. Trimming removed 1 base from V and 6 bases from J, with 12 bases in between. CDR1 SGHAT and CDR2 FQNNGV come from the germline V gene. The CDR3 spells CASSLVGVVAGELFF. CDR3 nucleotide sequence: TGTGCCAGCAGCTTAGTAGGGGTGGTCGCCGGGGAGCTGTTTTTT.

This chain connects TRBV11-2 to TRBJ2-7; D perhaps matches TRBD2 (6 bases). From germline, CDR1 is SGHAT and CDR2 FQNNGV. CDR3 length: 15 residues. V lost 2 bases to trimming and J lost 2 bases, with 13 bases between them. The CDR3 DNA sequence: TGTGCCAGCAGCTTACGTCGGGGGTTGGCCTACGAGCAGTACTTC. Translating gives CASSLRRGLAYEQYF.

The chain is built from TRBV15 and TRBJ2-2; the D gene is possibly TRBD1 (6 bases). With 0 bases removed from V and 10 bases from J, the gap between germline ends came to 15 bases. Germline assignment: CDR1 LNHNV and CDR2 YYDKDF (reference sequence). CDR3 length equals 15 residues. The CDR3 DNA reads as TGTGCCACCAGCAGAGATAGACAGGCCACCTCGGAGCTGTTTTTT. Translation: CATSRDRQATSELFF.

V usage is TRBV29-1 and J usage is TRBJ2-2; D is perhaps TRBD2 (5 bases). The V end lost 4 bases, the J end lost 1 base, and 7 bases lay between the germline ends. Germline CDR1 SQVTM, CDR2 ANQGSEA. This CDR3 contains 13 residues. CDR3 coding DNA: TGCAGCGTTGTGAGCGGGAACACCGGGGAGCTGTTTTTT. Its protein product is CSVVSGNTGELFF.